Listed below are T cell receptor beta chains from one sample, sequenced in a study of cytomegalovirus exposure and HLA in healthy donors. The assay was immunoSEQ multiplex PCR, and TCRdb's table has in-frame clones only and misses some. The table records about 160,000 clones, 75% to 80% of them present only once. Material: PBMCs. These receptors all stem from a woman aged 50 to 60 in good health and CMV-seropositive. CDR3s include the opening cysteine and the closing phenylalanine or tryptophan. The order of the fields is D gene, clone size, J gene, V gene, CDR3 DNA, CDR3 protein. The D gene is left open where the match is weak. Clone size is stated in some rows and not others, as once, few, many or a class when expanded.

d_call: NA
clone_size: few
j_call: TRBJ2-7
v_call: TRBV7-9
cdr3_nt: TGTGCCAGCAGCTTAGCGCCCGTCGGCGAGCAGTACTTC
cdr3_aa: CASSLAPVGEQYF

d_call: TRBD1
clone_size: NA
j_call: TRBJ1-6
v_call: TRBV5-6
cdr3_nt: TGTGCCAGCAGCACAGGGGGGCGACAGGACTATAATTCACCCCTCCACTTT
cdr3_aa: CASSTGGRQDYNSPLHF

d_call: NA
clone_size: NA
j_call: TRBJ2-5
v_call: TRBV2
cdr3_nt: TGTGCCAGCAGCACGTCAGGGGTGTCCCAAGAGACCCAGTACTTC
cdr3_aa: CASSTSGVSQETQYF

d_call: NA
clone_size: once
j_call: TRBJ1-2
v_call: TRBV5-5
cdr3_nt: TGTGCCAGCAGCTTGGTTGGGGAGTATGGCTACACCTTC
cdr3_aa: CASSLVGEYGYTF

d_call: TRBD1
clone_size: NA
j_call: TRBJ1-5
v_call: TRBV28
cdr3_nt: TGTGCCAGCAGTCTAAGACAGGGTAGCAATCAGCCCCAGCATTTT
cdr3_aa: CASSLRQGSNQPQHF

d_call: TRBD2
clone_size: NA
j_call: TRBJ2-1
v_call: TRBV29-1
cdr3_nt: TGCAGCGTTGCAACTAGCGGGGGTGGGAACAATGAGCAGTTCTTC
cdr3_aa: CSVATSGGGNNEQFF

d_call: TRBD1
clone_size: NA
j_call: TRBJ1-3
v_call: TRBV19
cdr3_nt: TGTGCCAGTAACGGAAGGCCAGGGGGCTTATCTGGAAACACCATATATTTT
cdr3_aa: CASNGRPGGLSGNTIYF

d_call: NA
clone_size: once
j_call: TRBJ2-1
v_call: TRBV7-9
cdr3_nt: TGTGCCAGCAGCTTACAGCGCGGGTACAATGAGCAGTTCTTC
cdr3_aa: CASSLQRGYNEQFF

d_call: NA
clone_size: NA
j_call: TRBJ2-1
v_call: TRBV18
cdr3_nt: TGTGCCAGCTCACTCTCCAGCTCCTACAATGAGCAGTTCTTC
cdr3_aa: CASSLSSSYNEQFF

d_call: TRBD2
clone_size: NA
j_call: TRBJ2-2
v_call: TRBV7-3
cdr3_nt: TGTGCCAGCAGCACTAGCGGGATAGGGACCGGGGAGCTGTTTTTT
cdr3_aa: CASSTSGIGTGELFF

d_call: TRBD2
clone_size: NA
j_call: TRBJ2-5
v_call: TRBV6-6
cdr3_nt: TGTGCCAGCAGTCGGACTAGCGGGTGGTACCAAGAGACCCAGTACTTC
cdr3_aa: CASSRTSGWYQETQYF

d_call: TRBD1
clone_size: NA
j_call: TRBJ1-2
v_call: TRBV6-4
cdr3_nt: TGTGCCAGCAGTGACCCCGGACAGGGTAACTATGGCTACACCTTC
cdr3_aa: CASSDPGQGNYGYTF

d_call: NA
clone_size: NA
j_call: TRBJ1-5
v_call: TRBV10-3
cdr3_nt: TGTGCCATCAGTGGGGACAACAATCAGCCCCAGCATTTT
cdr3_aa: CAISGDNNQPQHF

d_call: NA
clone_size: NA
j_call: TRBJ1-1
v_call: TRBV6-1
cdr3_nt: TGTGCCAGCAGACCGGGACAGAACACTGAAGCTTTCTTT
cdr3_aa: CASRPGQNTEAFF

d_call: NA
clone_size: once
j_call: TRBJ2-7
v_call: TRBV27
cdr3_nt: TGTGCCAGCACCCGGACAAACCCCTACGAGCAGTACTTC
cdr3_aa: CASTRTNPYEQYF

d_call: NA
clone_size: NA
j_call: TRBJ2-5
v_call: TRBV19
cdr3_nt: TGTGCCAGTAGTAGAGGGCTAGCAAAAGAGACCCAGTACTTC
cdr3_aa: CASSRGLAKETQYF

d_call: NA
clone_size: NA
j_call: TRBJ1-5
v_call: TRBV28
cdr3_nt: TGTGCCAGCAGTTTATTGGGGGCTAGAGATCAGCCCCAGCATTTT
cdr3_aa: CASSLLGARDQPQHF

d_call: NA
clone_size: NA
j_call: TRBJ2-4
v_call: TRBV9
cdr3_nt: TGTGCCAGCAGCGTAGATGGAGGTGCTAACGTCGGCATTCAGTACTTC
cdr3_aa: CASSVDGGANVGIQYF

d_call: TRBD1
clone_size: NA
j_call: TRBJ2-7
v_call: TRBV6-6
cdr3_nt: TGTGCCAGCAGGCCCGACAGGGGGCGTTCCGAGCAGTACTTC
cdr3_aa: CASRPDRGRSEQYF

d_call: TRBD2
clone_size: NA
j_call: TRBJ2-4
v_call: TRBV7-2
cdr3_nt: TGTGCCAGCGTAGCGGGACTAGCAACTGACAAAAACATTCAGTACTTC
cdr3_aa: CASVAGLATDKNIQYF

d_call: NA
clone_size: few
j_call: TRBJ2-2
v_call: TRBV7-9
cdr3_nt: TGTGCCAGCAGCTTAGTATCGGGCACGGGGGCCGGGGAGCTGTTTTTT
cdr3_aa: CASSLVSGTGAGELFF

d_call: NA
clone_size: NA
j_call: TRBJ2-1
v_call: TRBV4-1
cdr3_nt: TGCGCCAGCAGCCAAACAGGGGAGGCGCAGTTCTTC
cdr3_aa: CASSQTGEAQFF

d_call: TRBD1
clone_size: NA
j_call: TRBJ2-7
v_call: TRBV2
cdr3_nt: TGTGCCAGCAGTGGCCAGACAGGGAACTACGAGCAGTACTTC
cdr3_aa: CASSGQTGNYEQYF

d_call: NA
clone_size: NA
j_call: TRBJ1-1
v_call: TRBV2
cdr3_nt: TGTGCCAGCAGTTCTGATAGTTACGGGACTGAAGCTTTCTTT
cdr3_aa: CASSSDSYGTEAFF

d_call: NA
clone_size: NA
j_call: TRBJ2-7
v_call: TRBV14
cdr3_nt: TGTGCCAGCAGCCGCCAGGACAGCTACGAGCAGTACTTC
cdr3_aa: CASSRQDSYEQYF

d_call: NA
clone_size: NA
j_call: TRBJ2-7
v_call: TRBV27
cdr3_nt: TGTGCCAGCAGTTTTAGGGTGGCGGGGTACGAGCAGTACTTC
cdr3_aa: CASSFRVAGYEQYF

d_call: NA
clone_size: once
j_call: TRBJ2-7
v_call: TRBV13
cdr3_nt: TGTGCCAGCAGCCCCGATCGGGATCACTACGAGCAGTACTTC
cdr3_aa: CASSPDRDHYEQYF

d_call: TRBD2
clone_size: NA
j_call: TRBJ2-7
v_call: TRBV11-2
cdr3_nt: TGTGCCAGCAGTCAGGGACTAAGGGTATACGAGCAGTACTTC
cdr3_aa: CASSQGLRVYEQYF

d_call: NA
clone_size: NA
j_call: TRBJ2-5
v_call: TRBV2
cdr3_nt: TGTGCCAGCAATTGGGGGGGGCACATCGAGTACTTC
cdr3_aa: CASNWGGHIEYF

d_call: TRBD2
clone_size: NA
j_call: TRBJ2-1
v_call: TRBV28
cdr3_nt: TGTGCCAGCACGACTAGCGGGAGGGCCTACAATGAGCAGTTCTTC
cdr3_aa: CASTTSGRAYNEQFF

d_call: TRBD2
clone_size: NA
j_call: TRBJ2-5
v_call: TRBV29-1
cdr3_nt: TGCAGCGTTTCTGGGGGGGAGGGCGGCCCTTCAGAGACCCAGTACTTC
cdr3_aa: CSVSGGEGGPSETQYF

d_call: NA
clone_size: NA
j_call: TRBJ1-2
v_call: TRBV5-1
cdr3_nt: TGCGCCAGCAGCTTGTTGGTGTCGGGGGATCGGAGCTACACCTTC
cdr3_aa: CASSLLVSGDRSYTF

d_call: TRBD2
clone_size: NA
j_call: TRBJ2-5
v_call: TRBV29-1
cdr3_nt: TGCAGCGTTGAAAGGACTAGCGGCCAAGAGACCCAGTACTTC
cdr3_aa: CSVERTSGQETQYF

d_call: TRBD1
clone_size: NA
j_call: TRBJ1-1
v_call: TRBV7-3
cdr3_nt: TGTGCCAGCAGGAAGGGGGCGGCCACTGAAGCTTTCTTT
cdr3_aa: CASRKGAATEAFF

d_call: NA
clone_size: NA
j_call: TRBJ2-7
v_call: TRBV6-5
cdr3_nt: TGTGCCAGCAGTTACTCTGGGGACAACTCCTACGAGCAGTACTTC
cdr3_aa: CASSYSGDNSYEQYF

d_call: TRBD1
clone_size: NA
j_call: TRBJ2-3
v_call: TRBV5-4
cdr3_nt: TGTGCCAGCAGCTGGGACAGGTTCACAGATACGCAGTATTTT
cdr3_aa: CASSWDRFTDTQYF

d_call: NA
clone_size: once
j_call: TRBJ2-3
v_call: TRBV6-1
cdr3_nt: TGTGCCAGCAGTTCCGACAGGTTCACAGATACGCAGTATTTT
cdr3_aa: CASSSDRFTDTQYF

d_call: NA
clone_size: NA
j_call: TRBJ2-7
v_call: TRBV5-1
cdr3_nt: TGCGCCAGCAGCACAGTCCCCGGGGGTTACGAGCAGTACTTC
cdr3_aa: CASSTVPGGYEQYF

d_call: TRBD1
clone_size: NA
j_call: TRBJ1-5
v_call: TRBV6-6
cdr3_nt: TGTGCCAGCAGTTACCCGGGACAGGGTATGAATCAGCCCCAGCATTTT
cdr3_aa: CASSYPGQGMNQPQHF

d_call: NA
clone_size: NA
j_call: TRBJ2-7
v_call: TRBV11-2
cdr3_nt: TGTGCCAGCAGCTGGGAACGGGACTACGAGCAGTACTTC
cdr3_aa: CASSWERDYEQYF

d_call: TRBD1
clone_size: NA
j_call: TRBJ2-7
v_call: TRBV6-5
cdr3_nt: TGTGCCAGCAGCCCCCGACAGGGCACCTACGAGCAGTACTTC
cdr3_aa: CASSPRQGTYEQYF

d_call: TRBD1
clone_size: NA
j_call: TRBJ1-5
v_call: TRBV6-1
cdr3_nt: TGTGCCAGCAGTGGGACCGGGACAGGAAGGCCCCAGCATTTT
cdr3_aa: CASSGTGTGRPQHF

d_call: NA
clone_size: NA
j_call: TRBJ1-5
v_call: TRBV19
cdr3_nt: TGTGCCAGTATGTCAGGGGACCCGGGCAATCAGCCCCAGCATTTT
cdr3_aa: CASMSGDPGNQPQHF

d_call: TRBD2
clone_size: NA
j_call: TRBJ2-7
v_call: TRBV4-3
cdr3_nt: TGCGCCAGCAGCCAAGTTACTAGCGGGGACTACGAGCAGTACTTC
cdr3_aa: CASSQVTSGDYEQYF

d_call: TRBD1
clone_size: NA
j_call: TRBJ1-1
v_call: TRBV5-6
cdr3_nt: TGTGCCAGCAGGCTTGAACAGGGGGCAAACACTGAAGCTTTCTTT
cdr3_aa: CASRLEQGANTEAFF

d_call: TRBD2
clone_size: NA
j_call: TRBJ2-1
v_call: TRBV2
cdr3_nt: TGTGCCAGATTCCTGAAGGAGCAGCGGGAGGGCCCTTTCAATGAGCAGTTCTTC
cdr3_aa: CARFLKEQREGPFNEQFF

d_call: NA
clone_size: NA
j_call: TRBJ1-1
v_call: TRBV6-5
cdr3_nt: TGTGCCAGCAGTTACTGGCAGAACACTGAAGCTTTCTTT
cdr3_aa: CASSYWQNTEAFF